This is a list of T cell receptor beta chains from one sample in a study of T cell responses to AZD1222 COVID-19 vaccine. The table came from immunoSEQ multiplex PCR; TCRdb's copy has only in-frame clones and leaves some out. The data show about 160,000 clones, with over 75% seen just once and under 4% held by the top ten. The specimen comprised peripheral blood, sampled 28 days after the second AZD1222 dose. The receptor source for this set is an adult who received the AZD1222 COVID-19 vaccine. CDR3s include the opening cysteine and the closing phenylalanine or tryptophan. The D gene is left open where the match is weak. A clone size is listed for some rows: how often the clone was seen (once, few, many), or a class if it is expanded.

d_gene	v_gene	abundance	j_gene	CDR3aa	CDR3nt
.	TRBV11-2	.	TRBJ1-3	CASSFQGFSGNTIYF	TGTGCCAGCAGCTTCCAGGGGTTCTCTGGAAACACCATATATTTT
.	TRBV2	few	TRBJ1-1	CASRKDTNTEAFF	TGTGCCAGCAGAAAGGACACGAACACTGAAGCTTTCTTT
TRBD2	TRBV3-1/TRBV3-2	.	TRBJ2-3	CASSPLAGGGTDTQYF	TGTGCCAGCAGCCCACTAGCGGGAGGCGGCACAGATACGCAGTATTTT
TRBD2	TRBV5-4	.	TRBJ2-4	CASSLRLAGSKNIQYF	TGTGCCAGCAGCTTGAGGCTAGCGGGGTCAAAAAACATTCAGTACTTC
TRBD1	TRBV5-4	.	TRBJ1-2	CASSVGQGDYGYTF	TGTGCCAGCAGCGTGGGACAGGGAGACTATGGCTACACCTTC
.	TRBV7-9	.	TRBJ1-2	CASVAGQGYTF	TGTGCCAGCGTCGCAGGGCAAGGCTACACCTTC
TRBD2	TRBV6-5	.	TRBJ2-1	CASSRLAGEYNEQFF	TGTGCCAGCAGTCGACTAGCGGGAGAGTACAATGAGCAGTTCTTC
.	TRBV7-6	.	TRBJ1-2	CASSLGSGEGNYGYTF	TGTGCCAGCAGCTTAGGGTCCGGGGAGGGGAACTATGGCTACACCTTC
TRBD1	TRBV29-1	.	TRBJ2-1	CSVPGTGNHNEQFF	TGCAGCGTGCCCGGGACAGGGAACCACAATGAGCAGTTCTTC
.	TRBV5-1	.	TRBJ1-2	CASSSRDHLQPYGYTF	TGCGCCAGCAGCAGCCGGGACCACTTACAACCTTATGGCTACACCTTC
TRBD2	TRBV7-9	.	TRBJ2-7	CASSPTRTSKREQYF	TGTGCCAGCAGCCCCACTAGGACTAGTAAACGGGAGCAGTACTTC
.	TRBV19	.	TRBJ2-3	CASSIDLSSNTQYF	TGTGCCAGTAGTATAGATCTCTCTAGCAATACGCAGTATTTT
TRBD2	TRBV24-1	.	TRBJ2-3	CATSDTSGTCTDTQYF	TGTGCCACCAGTGACACTAGCGGGACCTGCACAGATACGCAGTATTTT
.	TRBV5-8	.	TRBJ1-5	CASSLNQPQHF	TGTGCCAGCAGCCTCAATCAGCCCCAGCATTTT
.	TRBV4-1	.	TRBJ2-4	CASSQQTGAGGSIAKNIQYF	TGCGCCAGCAGCCAACAAACCGGGGCGGGCGGTTCAATAGCCAAAAACATTCAGTACTTC
.	TRBV4-1	.	TRBJ1-2	CASSQSGTERVYYGYTF	TGCGCCAGCAGCCAGTCCGGGACCGAGCGGGTTTACTATGGCTACACCTTC
.	TRBV6-1	.	TRBJ1-2	CASSEGLAEFNYGYTF	TGTGCCAGCAGTGAAGGTTTGGCGGAATTTAACTATGGCTACACCTTC
TRBD1	TRBV7-8	.	TRBJ1-1	CASSPGQGADWRVGAFF	TGTGCCAGCAGCCCTGGACAGGGGGCTGACTGGCGTGTCGGAGCTTTCTTT
.	TRBV7-9	.	TRBJ2-1	CASSLAGNNEQFF	TGTGCCAGCAGCTTAGCGGGGAACAATGAGCAGTTCTTC
TRBD1	TRBV2	.	TRBJ1-3	CASSSGQGRGNTIYF	TGTGCCAGCAGTTCTGGACAGGGGAGGGGAAACACCATATATTTT
TRBD1	TRBV24-1	.	TRBJ2-5	CATSDATGTGFGETQYF	TGTGCCACCAGTGATGCCACCGGGACAGGTTTTGGGGAGACCCAGTACTTC
.	TRBV5-1	.	TRBJ2-3	CASSGQVTDTQYF	TGCGCCAGCAGCGGGCAGGTCACAGATACGCAGTATTTT
.	TRBV5-4	.	TRBJ2-5	CASSLGEQETQYF	TGTGCCAGCAGCTTGGGGGAGCAAGAGACCCAGTACTTC
.	TRBV29-1	.	TRBJ1-2	CSVGAGSESGYTF	TGCAGCGTTGGGGCAGGGTCGGAATCTGGCTACACCTTC
.	TRBV3-1/TRBV3-2	.	TRBJ2-7	CASSGTFTYEQYF	TGTGCCAGCAGTGGGACTTTCACCTACGAGCAGTACTTC
TRBD1	TRBV18	.	TRBJ1-1	CASSQGQRMNTEAFF	TGTGCCAGCTCACAGGGACAGCGGATGAACACTGAAGCTTTCTTT
TRBD1	TRBV4-1	.	TRBJ2-1	CASSQGSTGGAYNEQFF	TGCGCCAGCAGCCAAGGATCGACAGGGGGCGCCTACAATGAGCAGTTCTTC
.	TRBV4-1	.	TRBJ2-4	CASSQEWSGVAKNIQYF	TGCGCCAGCAGCCAAGAGTGGTCTGGGGTAGCCAAAAACATTCAGTACTTC
TRBD1	TRBV19	.	TRBJ2-1	CASIPDRGAYNEQFF	TGTGCCAGTATCCCAGACAGGGGGGCTTACAATGAGCAGTTCTTC
.	TRBV2	.	TRBJ1-1	CARSSLMNTEAFF	TGTGCCCGCAGCAGTCTTATGAACACTGAAGCTTTCTTT
.	TRBV14	.	TRBJ2-5	CASSQAVRILQETQYF	TGTGCCAGCAGCCAAGCGGTCCGGATCCTCCAAGAGACCCAGTACTTC
.	TRBV7-8	once	TRBJ1-2	CASSPRADSYGYTF	TGTGCCAGCAGCCCCCGAGCAGACTCCTATGGCTACACCTTC
.	TRBV19	.	TRBJ1-1	CASSPVVAGASMNTEAFF	TGTGCCAGTAGTCCGGTGGTGGCGGGGGCTTCCATGAACACTGAAGCTTTCTTT
.	TRBV30	.	TRBJ2-2	CAWSVFLNTGELFF	TGTGCCTGGAGTGTATTCCTTAACACCGGGGAGCTGTTTTTT
.	TRBV27	.	TRBJ1-1	CASSFGAGTEAFF	TGTGCCAGCAGTTTCGGGGCGGGCACTGAAGCTTTCTTT
.	TRBV24-1	.	TRBJ1-2	CATSDPSRGYTF	TGTGCCACCAGTGACCCCAGCCGTGGCTACACCTTC
.	TRBV2	.	TRBJ2-1	CASSVERGAEQFF	TGTGCCAGCAGTGTCGAAAGGGGGGCTGAGCAGTTCTTC
.	TRBV20-1	.	TRBJ2-7	CSASGWRGDPYEQYF	TGCAGTGCTAGTGGATGGCGGGGCGACCCCTACGAGCAGTACTTC
.	TRBV3-1/TRBV3-2	once	TRBJ2-2	CASSDRTNTGELFF	TGTGCCAGCAGTGACAGGACAAACACCGGGGAGCTGTTTTTT
.	TRBV7-9	.	TRBJ2-1	CASSLPGHNNEQFF	TGTGCCAGCAGCCTCCCGGGACACAACAATGAGCAGTTCTTC
.	TRBV6-5	.	TRBJ1-2	CASSPGDSDYGYTF	TGTGCCAGCAGTCCGGGGGACTCCGACTATGGCTACACCTTC
TRBD2	TRBV3-1/TRBV3-2	.	TRBJ2-7	CASSQTGGDYEQYF	TGTGCCAGCAGCCAGACGGGGGGGGATTACGAGCAGTACTTC
.	TRBV12-5	.	TRBJ1-2	CASGFPSSYGYTF	TGTGCTAGTGGTTTTCCCTCGTCCTATGGCTACACCTTC
.	TRBV27	once	TRBJ1-6	CASTRGGVNSPLHF	TGTGCCAGCACCCGGGGGGGGGTAAATTCACCCCTCCACTTT
.	TRBV29-1	.	TRBJ1-1	CSVVLNTEAFF	TGCAGCGTCGTCCTGAACACTGAAGCTTTCTTT
.	TRBV20-1	.	TRBJ1-1	CSASSFTEAFF	TGCAGTGCTAGTTCCTTCACTGAAGCTTTCTTT